These 28 T cell receptor beta chains originate from one sample sequenced in a study of blood T cell repertoires in COVID-19. Assay used: immunoSEQ multiplex PCR; TCRdb lists only in-frame clones, some missing. The sample includes around 300,000 clones, nearly 90% of them seen just once. The sequenced material came from peripheral blood. The receptors originated from a woman aged 40 to 50 with COVID-19, enrolled during active disease.

The CDR3: CASKPGEVYNEQFF. Here the CDR3 DNA reads TGCGCCAGCAAGCCGGGAGAGGTATACAATGAGCAGTTCTTC. The chain is built from TRBV10-2 and TRBJ2-1; D is perhaps TRBD2 (6 bases). This CDR3 spans 14 amino acids. Germline CDR1 is WSHSY and CDR2 is SAAADI. With 7 bases removed from V and 4 bases from J, the gap between germline ends came to 14 bases.

The chain joins TRBV27 to TRBJ2-3, with D unclear. The CDR3 runs to 14 residues. Germline V gene sequence: CDR1 MNHEY, CDR2 SMNVEV (reference sequence). Trimming removed 7 bases from V and 5 bases from J, with 16 bases in between. CDR3 coding DNA: TGTGCCAGCAAATCACACAACCCTGGAGATACGCAGTATTTT. Translated, it gives CASKSHNPGDTQYF.

As DNA, the CDR3 is TGTGCCAGCGAAGAGGGATCCTACTATGGCTACACCTTC. Protein: CASEEGSYYGYTF. The chain is built from TRBV28 and TRBJ1-2; D is ambiguous. CDR3 length: 13 amino acids. Germline assignment: CDR1 MDHEN and CDR2 SYDVKM. The V end was cut by 8 bases, the J end by 3 bases, with 13 bases between.

This clone appeared a few times. V is TRBV20-1 and J is TRBJ1-1; D is uncertain. CDR1 is DFQATT and CDR2 is SNEGSKA in the germline V gene (reference sequence). The CDR3 consists of 13 residues. V lost 3 bases to trimming and J lost 0 bases, with 8 bases between them. The CDR3 is CSASQSVNTEAFF. In DNA, the CDR3 is TGCAGTGCTAGTCAGAGCGTGAACACTGAAGCTTTCTTT.

The chain is built from TRBV5-1 and TRBJ1-3; 7 bases match TRBD1. With V trimmed by 1 base and J by 4 bases, 20 bases remained unmatched. This CDR3 comprises 20 residues. CDR1 is SGHRS and CDR2 is YFSETQ in the germline V gene. CDR3 amino acids: CASSLRGPLESRGRGNTIYF. CDR3 coding DNA: TGCGCCAGCAGCTTGCGCGGGCCCCTCGAATCAAGGGGGCGCGGAAACACCATATATTTT.

This clone was recorded once. The chain is built from TRBV3-1 (or the pseudogene TRBV3-2) and TRBJ2-7; 7 nucleotides line up with TRBD2. This CDR3 comprises 15 residues. V dropped 2 bases and J dropped 1; count of bases not matched to a gene: 5. In germline, CDR1 is LGHDT, CDR2 YNNKEL (reference sequence). The CDR3 DNA follows: TGTGCCAGCAGCCAACCGGGACTACGGTCCTACGAGCAGTACTTC. Protein: CASSQPGLRSYEQYF.

This sequence joins TRBV7-9 and TRBJ2-7; TRBD1 aligns across 8 bases. Looked up from germline, CDR1 is SEHNR and CDR2 is FQNEAQ (reference sequence). V lost 4 bases to trimming and J lost 0 bases; unmatched junction nucleotides: 11. The CDR3 length is 17 residues. CDR3 DNA sequence: TGTGCCAGCAGCTCCCTGACCGGACAGGGCTTCTCCTACGAGCAGTACTTC. Translated: CASSSLTGQGFSYEQYF.

V and J are TRBV28 and TRBJ2-3; 7 bases map to TRBD1. CDR3 length: 14 residues. The V and J ends lost 6 bases and 0 bases, in that order; junction bases with no gene match: 3. Looked up from germline, CDR1 is MDHEN and CDR2 is SYDVKM. CDR3 nucleotides: TGTGCCAGCAGCCCGGGACAGAGCACAGATACGCAGTATTTT. It specifies CASSPGQSTDTQYF. The entire variable domain, with the rest obtained from reference TRBV28 and TRBJ2-3, is as follows: DVKVTQSSRYLVKRTGEKVFLECVQDMDHENMFWYRQDPGLGLRLIYFSYDVKMKEKGDIPEGYSVSREKKERFSLILESASTNQTSMYLCASSPGQSTDTQYFGPGTRLTVL.

This chain links TRBV24-1 with TRBJ1-4, with 10 positions matching TRBD1. Germline CDR1 KGHDR, CDR2 SFDVKD. J gave up 5 bases and V 3 bases, and 5 bases lay outside the gene matches. The CDR3 extends over 16 amino acids. CDR3 nucleotides: TGTGCCACCAGTGATACCGGGACAGGGGAAAATGAAAAACTGTTTTTT. It translates to CATSDTGTGENEKLFF.

V usage is TRBV18 and J usage is TRBJ1-6; D call uncertain. CDR1 KGHSH and CDR2 LQKENI come from the germline V gene. The V and J ends lost 3 bases and 0 bases respectively, with 6 bases between them. CDR3 length: 15 residues. The chain's CDR3 is CASSPGDSYNSPLHF. The DNA for the CDR3 is TGTGCCAGCTCACCCGGAGACTCCTATAATTCACCCCTCCACTTT.

This clone showed up just once. The rearrangement links TRBV6-2 or TRBV6-3 to TRBJ1-1; 9 nucleotides align to TRBD1. CDR1 and CDR2 (germline): MNHEY, SVGEGT. The CDR3 consists of 15 residues. Trimming removed 5 bases from V and 3 bases from J; junction bases left unmatched: 7. CDR3 DNA sequence: TGTGCCAGCAGTGCGGGGACAGGGAGGGACACTGAAGCTTTCTTT. Its protein product is CASSAGTGRDTEAFF.

V and J are TRBV12-3 or TRBV12-4 and TRBJ2-7; weak D call: TRBD2 (6 bases). This CDR3 spans 12 amino acids. The germline V and J ends were trimmed by 9 bases and 4 bases, with 13 bases remaining between them. The CDR3 DNA is TGTGCCAGTCGGCGGGGCGATTACGAGCAGTACTTC. Its protein is CASRRGDYEQYF.

V gene TRBV6-5 combines with J gene TRBJ1-5; D is ambiguous. This CDR3 is built from 14 residues. Germline V lookup: CDR1 MNHEY, CDR2 SVGAGI. V was clipped by 4 bases and J by 6 bases, with 13 bases between them. CDR3 nucleotide sequence: TGTGCCAGCAGTTCATCCGGGTTCGGTCAGCCCCAGCATTTT. It specifies CASSSSGFGQPQHF.

The V call is TRBV30, the J call TRBJ1-3, with a tentative D call TRBD1 (6 bases). The germline V gene has CDR1 GTSNPN and CDR2 SVGIG (reference sequence). V lost 4 bases, J lost 0 bases, and 16 bases lay in between. This CDR3 is built from 16 residues. CDR3 sequence (DNA): TGTGCCTGGACGCGTAAGGGGGGGAACTCTGGAAACACCATATATTTT. It specifies CAWTRKGGNSGNTIYF.

V is TRBV25-1 and J is TRBJ1-5; D gene unclear. Germline V gives CDR1 MGHDK, CDR2 SYGVNS. This CDR3 spans 14 amino acids. Deletions cut 2 bases from V and 1 base from J, with 6 bases between. The CDR3 reads CASSERLSNQPQHF. The CDR3 DNA reads TGTGCCAGCAGTGAAAGACTCAGCAATCAGCCCCAGCATTTT.

The V call is TRBV5-1, the J call TRBJ1-2; D might be TRBD1 (6 bases). V was trimmed by 4 bases and J by 7 bases, leaving 17 bases between them. The CDR3 is 14 residues long. In germline, CDR1 is SGHRS, CDR2 YFSETQ. The CDR3 loop is CASSLTGEGGGYTF. In DNA, the CDR3 is TGCGCCAGCAGCCTAACCGGGGAAGGGGGTGGCTACACCTTC.

This sequence joins TRBV28 and TRBJ2-7; 10 positions match TRBD1. Germline loops: CDR1 MDHEN, CDR2 SYDVKM. Trimming at V came to 3 bases and at J to 8 bases, leaving 10 bases not matched to a gene. There are 15 residues in the CDR3. The CDR3 loop is CASSFPRDRGPQQYF. DNA of the CDR3: TGTGCCAGCAGTTTCCCCCGGGACAGGGGCCCCCAGCAGTACTTC. Variable domain in full (rest from reference TRBV28 and TRBJ2-7): DVKVTQSSRYLVKRTGEKVFLECVQDMDHENMFWYRQDPGLGLRLIYFSYDVKMKEKGDIPEGYSVSREKKERFSLILESASTNQTSMYLCASSFPRDRGPQQYFGPGTRLTVT.

The J gene is TRBJ2-3, the V gene TRBV5-1; the D is unclear. The germline CDR1 and CDR2 sequences are SGHRS and YFSETQ. The CDR3 consists of 15 residues. Trimming cost V 2 bases and J 0 bases, with 10 bases left between them. The CDR3 region has the DNA TGCGCCAGCAGCTTCAGTTCGACTAGCACAGATACGCAGTATTTT. This codes for CASSFSSTSTDTQYF.

This clone was found once. The chain couples TRBV14 to TRBJ1-1; D gene uncertain. With 4 bases removed from V and 2 bases from J, the gap between germline ends came to 8 bases. Germline CDR1 SGHDN, CDR2 FVKESK. The CDR3 is made up of 13 amino acids. In DNA, the CDR3 is TGTGCCAGCAGCCGATCAGTTAACACTGAAGCTTTCTTT. This sequence encodes CASSRSVNTEAFF. The full variable domain, rest sourced from reference TRBV14 and TRBJ1-1, is EAGVTQFPSHSVIEKGQTVTLRCDPISGHDNLYWYRRVMGKEIKFLLHFVKESKQDESGMPNNRFLAERTGGTYSTLKVQPAELEDSGVYFCASSRSVNTEAFFGQGTRLTVV.

V is TRBV24-1 and J is TRBJ2-1; D is possibly TRBD1 (6 bases). Germline CDR1 KGHDR, CDR2 SFDVKD. V lost 4 bases and J lost 4, with 16 bases in between. The CDR3 sequence is 16 residues long. The CDR3 spells CATSDPRDISYNEQFF. The CDR3 nucleotides read TGTGCCACCAGTGACCCCCGGGACATTTCTTACAATGAGCAGTTCTTC.

V and J are TRBV4-3 and TRBJ2-2; D possibly corresponds to TRBD2 (5 bases). The V and J ends lost 0 bases and 6 bases respectively, with 14 bases between them. Germline values: CDR1 LGHNA, CDR2 YSLEER. The CDR3 loop spans 16 amino acids. This chain's CDR3 is CASSQDRGSRAGELFF. The DNA for the CDR3 is TGCGCCAGCAGCCAAGATCGGGGTAGCCGGGCCGGGGAGCTGTTTTTT.

The V call is TRBV18, the J call TRBJ1-6; tentative D call: TRBD1 (6 bases). With 3 bases removed from V and 5 bases from J, the gap between germline ends came to 11 bases. Germline V gene data show CDR1 as KGHSH and CDR2 as LQKENI. The CDR3 totals 15 residues. The CDR3 nucleotides read TGTGCCAGCTCACCTGTGGACAGTAATAATTCACCCCTCCACTTT. Protein: CASSPVDSNNSPLHF.

The chain combines TRBV4-2 with TRBJ2-5; D perhaps matches TRBD1 (6 bases). This CDR3 contains 15 residues. Germline loops: CDR1 LGHNA, CDR2 YNFKEQ. V was trimmed by 4 bases and J by 1 base, leaving 13 bases between them. The CDR3 DNA sequence: TGTGCCAGCAGCCTCACCCCGGACAGCCAAGAGACCCAGTACTTC. Its protein product is CASSLTPDSQETQYF.

The chain recombines TRBV7-9 with TRBJ2-4; 7 nucleotides agree with TRBD2. Germline V gene lookup returns CDR1 SEHNR and CDR2 FQNEAQ (reference sequence). This CDR3 has 15 residues. V lost 0 bases to trimming and J lost 2 bases; unmatched junction nucleotides: 1. CDR3 amino acids: CASSLAAGSKNIQYF. In DNA, the CDR3 is TGTGCCAGCAGCTTAGCAGCGGGGTCCAAAAACATTCAGTACTTC.

The chain is built from TRBV7-2 and TRBJ2-7; TRBD2 agrees at 11 bases. The CDR3 length is 17 residues. The germline V gene encodes CDR1 SGHTA and CDR2 FQGNSA. The J segment lost 0 bases and the V segment lost 5 bases, leaving 9 bases of the junction unmatched. The CDR3 sequence is CASSPSLAGGISYEQYF. Here the CDR3 DNA reads TGTGCCAGCAGCCCCTCCCTAGCGGGAGGAATCTCCTACGAGCAGTACTTC.

The rearrangement uses TRBV27 and TRBJ1-1; D perhaps matches TRBD1 (6 bases). Germline values: CDR1 MNHEY, CDR2 SMNVEV (reference sequence). Between the trimmed V and J ends, which lost 6 bases and 5 bases, there was a span of 19 bases. The CDR3 sequence is 15 residues long. CDR3: CASRPAGAGFTEAFF. The CDR3 nucleotides read TGTGCCAGCAGACCTGCGGGGGCAGGGTTTACTGAAGCTTTCTTT.

This chain uses TRBV2 with TRBJ1-1; D unclear. The CDR3 sequence is 15 residues long. V was cut by 4 bases and J by 0 bases, with 12 bases left in between. Germline lookup yields CDR1 SNHLY and CDR2 FYNNEI. The CDR3 loop reads CASSVPRRVNTEAFF. In nucleotides, the CDR3 is TGTGCCAGCAGTGTACCCCGGCGGGTGAACACTGAAGCTTTCTTT.

The rearrangement joins TRBV18 to TRBJ1-1; a possible D gene is TRBD1 (6 bases). CDR3 length: 16 amino acids. Germline-derived CDR1 and CDR2 are KGHSH and LQKENI. Trimming cost V 2 bases and J 3 bases, with 16 bases left between them. The CDR3 DNA reads TGTGCCAGCTCACCAAGGGCTGGACAGATCTACACTGAAGCTTTCTTT. It yields the protein CASSPRAGQIYTEAFF. The variable domain in full, with the rest retrieved from reference TRBV18 and TRBJ1-1, is NAGVMQNPRHLVRRRGQEARLRCSPMKGHSHVYWYRQLPEEGLKFMVYLQKENIIDESGMPKERFSAEFPKEGPSILRIQQVVRGDSAAYFCASSPRAGQIYTEAFFGQGTRLTVV.